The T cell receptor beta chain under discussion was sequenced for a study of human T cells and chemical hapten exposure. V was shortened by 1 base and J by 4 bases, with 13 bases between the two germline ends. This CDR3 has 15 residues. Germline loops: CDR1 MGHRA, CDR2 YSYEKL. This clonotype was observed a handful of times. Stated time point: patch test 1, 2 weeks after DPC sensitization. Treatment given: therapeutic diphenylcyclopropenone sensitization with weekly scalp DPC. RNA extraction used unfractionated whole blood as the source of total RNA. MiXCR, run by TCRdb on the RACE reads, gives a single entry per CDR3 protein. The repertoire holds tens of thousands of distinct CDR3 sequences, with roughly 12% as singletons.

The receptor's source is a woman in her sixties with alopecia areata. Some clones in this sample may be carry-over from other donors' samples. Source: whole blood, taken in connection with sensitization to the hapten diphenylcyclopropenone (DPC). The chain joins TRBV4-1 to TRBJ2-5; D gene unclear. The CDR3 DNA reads TGCGCCAGCAGCCAAGTATCACCTTGGATAGAGACCCAGTACTTC. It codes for CASSQVSPWIETQYF.